This entry lists 3 T cell receptor beta chains sequenced from one sample in a study of cytomegalovirus exposure and HLA in healthy donors. The PCR had 60 Vbeta and 13 Jbeta primers. Measured with immunoSEQ multiplex PCR; TCRdb has only the in-frame clones, and not every one. The sample shows around 120,000 clones, around 74% of them seen only once. The sequencing sample was made of PBMCs. The receptors here all came from a man aged 55 to 70 in good health and CMV-seropositive.

The chain has TRBV10-3 and TRBJ1-1; 7 positions agree with TRBD1. The CDR3 totals 14 residues. Germline V lookup: CDR1 ENHRY, CDR2 SYGVKD. Trimming at V came to 10 bases and at J to 4 bases, leaving 12 bases not matched to a gene. The CDR3 coding sequence is TGTGCCAGTTACTTAGGGGGCAGAGGCACTGAAGCTTTCTTT. Translating it yields CASYLGGRGTEAFF.

The chain carries TRBV11-2 and TRBJ2-1; 8 bases line up with TRBD2. This CDR3 is built from 13 residues. Trimming took 8 bases from V and 7 from J; bases not matched to a gene: 7. The germline V gene encodes CDR1 SGHAT and CDR2 FQNNGV. This chain's CDR3 is CASGGTSFNEQFF. As DNA, the CDR3 is TGTGCCAGCGGAGGGACTAGTTTTAATGAGCAGTTCTTC.

This clone was counted between two and nine times. V gene TRBV6-1 combines with J gene TRBJ1-6, with D uncertain. V was clipped by 6 bases and J by 4 bases, with 13 bases between them. This CDR3 comprises 15 residues. Germline V lookup: CDR1 MNHNS, CDR2 SASEGT. As DNA, the CDR3 is TGTGCCAGCAGCGAGGGTAGAGGGTATAATTCACCCCTCCACTTT. It encodes CASSEGRGYNSPLHF.